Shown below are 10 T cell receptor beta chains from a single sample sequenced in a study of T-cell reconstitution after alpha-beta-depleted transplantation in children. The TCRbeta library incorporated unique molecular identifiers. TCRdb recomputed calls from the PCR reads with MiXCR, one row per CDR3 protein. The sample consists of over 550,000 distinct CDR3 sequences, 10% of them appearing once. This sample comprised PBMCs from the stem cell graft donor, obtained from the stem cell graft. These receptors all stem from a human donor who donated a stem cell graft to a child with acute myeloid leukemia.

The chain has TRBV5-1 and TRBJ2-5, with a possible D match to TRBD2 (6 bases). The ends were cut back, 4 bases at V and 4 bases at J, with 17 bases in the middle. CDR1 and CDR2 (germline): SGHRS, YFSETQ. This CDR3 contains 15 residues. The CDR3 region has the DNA TGCGCCAGCAGCCGCTCGGACTACCCAGGAGAGACCCAGTACTTC. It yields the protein CASSRSDYPGETQYF.

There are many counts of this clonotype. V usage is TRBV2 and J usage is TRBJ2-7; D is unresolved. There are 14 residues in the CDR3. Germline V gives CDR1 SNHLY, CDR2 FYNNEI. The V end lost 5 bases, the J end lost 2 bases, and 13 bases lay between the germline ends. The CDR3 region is CASSSRAGPYEQYF. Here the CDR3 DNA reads TGTGCCAGCAGTTCCCGGGCCGGACCCTACGAGCAGTACTTC.

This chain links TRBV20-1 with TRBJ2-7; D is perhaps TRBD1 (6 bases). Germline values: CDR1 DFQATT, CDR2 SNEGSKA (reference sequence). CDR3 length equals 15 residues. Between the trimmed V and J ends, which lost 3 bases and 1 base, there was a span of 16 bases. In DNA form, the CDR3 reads TGCAGTGCTAGGGGACACGAAGGCAATTCCTACGAGCAGTACTTC. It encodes CSARGHEGNSYEQYF.

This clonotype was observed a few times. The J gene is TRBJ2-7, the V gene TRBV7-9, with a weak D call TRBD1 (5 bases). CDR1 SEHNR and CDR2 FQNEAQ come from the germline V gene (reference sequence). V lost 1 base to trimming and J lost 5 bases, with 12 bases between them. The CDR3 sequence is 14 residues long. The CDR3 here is CASSLVQGFHEQYF. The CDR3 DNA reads TGTGCCAGCAGCTTAGTTCAGGGTTTCCACGAGCAGTACTTC.

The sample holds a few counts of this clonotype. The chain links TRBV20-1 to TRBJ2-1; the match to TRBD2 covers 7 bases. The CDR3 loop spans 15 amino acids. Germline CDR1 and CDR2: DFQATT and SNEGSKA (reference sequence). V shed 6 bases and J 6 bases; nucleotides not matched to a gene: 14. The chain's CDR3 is CSANSPVVAGNEQFF. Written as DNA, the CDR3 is TGCAGTGCCAACTCTCCCGTGGTAGCGGGCAATGAGCAGTTCTTC.

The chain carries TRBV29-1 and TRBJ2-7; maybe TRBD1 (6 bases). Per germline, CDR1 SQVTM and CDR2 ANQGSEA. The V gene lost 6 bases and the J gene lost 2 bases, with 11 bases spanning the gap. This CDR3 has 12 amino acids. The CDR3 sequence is CSVVEGAYEQYF. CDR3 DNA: TGCAGCGTCGTAGAGGGGGCCTACGAGCAGTACTTC.

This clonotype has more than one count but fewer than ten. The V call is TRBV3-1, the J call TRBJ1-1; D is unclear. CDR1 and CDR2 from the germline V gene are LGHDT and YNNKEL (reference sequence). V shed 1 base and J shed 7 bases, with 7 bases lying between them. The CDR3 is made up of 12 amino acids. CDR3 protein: CASSQVFSEAFF. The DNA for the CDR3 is TGTGCCAGCAGCCAAGTATTCAGTGAAGCTTTCTTT.

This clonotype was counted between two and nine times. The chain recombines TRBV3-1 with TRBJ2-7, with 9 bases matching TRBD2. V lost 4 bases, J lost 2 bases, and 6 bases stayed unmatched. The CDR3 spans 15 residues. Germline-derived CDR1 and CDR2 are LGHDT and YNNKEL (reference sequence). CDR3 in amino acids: CASSPPSGVAYEQYF. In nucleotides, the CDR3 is TGTGCCAGCAGCCCTCCTAGCGGGGTGGCCTACGAGCAGTACTTC.

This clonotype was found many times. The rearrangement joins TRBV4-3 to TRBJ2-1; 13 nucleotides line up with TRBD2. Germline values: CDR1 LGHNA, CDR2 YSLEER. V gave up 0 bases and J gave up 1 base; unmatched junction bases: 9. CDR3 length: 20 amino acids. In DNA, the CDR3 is TGCGCCAGCAGCCAAGATGTAACTAGCGGGAGGGGGAATTCCTACAATGAGCAGTTCTTC. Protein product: CASSQDVTSGRGNSYNEQFF.

CDR3 region: CASRDPIGELFF. CDR3 bases: TGTGCCAGCAGAGATCCTATCGGGGAGCTGTTTTTT. This chain joins TRBV6-2 or TRBV6-3 and TRBJ2-2; no firm D call. The CDR3 consists of 12 residues. Germline CDR1 is MNHEY and CDR2 is SVGEGT. The germline V and J ends were trimmed by 6 bases and 7 bases, with 9 bases remaining between them.